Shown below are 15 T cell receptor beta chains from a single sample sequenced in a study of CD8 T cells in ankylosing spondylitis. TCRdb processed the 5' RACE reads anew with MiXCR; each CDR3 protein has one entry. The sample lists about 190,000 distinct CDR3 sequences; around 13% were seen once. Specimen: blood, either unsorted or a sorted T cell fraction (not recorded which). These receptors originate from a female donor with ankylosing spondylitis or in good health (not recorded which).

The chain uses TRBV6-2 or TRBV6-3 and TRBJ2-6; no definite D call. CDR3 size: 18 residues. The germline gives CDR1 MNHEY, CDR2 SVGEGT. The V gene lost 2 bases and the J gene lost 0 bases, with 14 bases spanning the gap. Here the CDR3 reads CASSYPSLLSSGANVLTF. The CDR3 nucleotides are TGTGCCAGCAGTTACCCGTCTCTTCTAAGCTCTGGGGCCAACGTCCTGACTTTC.

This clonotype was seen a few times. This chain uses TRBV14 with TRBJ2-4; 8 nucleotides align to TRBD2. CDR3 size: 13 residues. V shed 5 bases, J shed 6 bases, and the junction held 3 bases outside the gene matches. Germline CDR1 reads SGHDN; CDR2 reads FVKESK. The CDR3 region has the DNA TGTGCCAGCAGCGGAGCGGGAGCAAACATTCAGTACTTC. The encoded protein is CASSGAGANIQYF. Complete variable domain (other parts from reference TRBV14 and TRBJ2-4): EAGVTQFPSHSVIEKGQTVTLRCDPISGHDNLYWYRRVMGKEIKFLLHFVKESKQDESGMPNNRFLAERTGGTYSTLKVQPAELEDSGVYFCASSGAGANIQYFGAGTRLSVL.

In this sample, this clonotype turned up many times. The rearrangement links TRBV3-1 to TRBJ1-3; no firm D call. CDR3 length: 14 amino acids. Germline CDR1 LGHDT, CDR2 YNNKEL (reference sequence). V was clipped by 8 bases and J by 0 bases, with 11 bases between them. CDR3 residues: CASFSTSSGNTIYF. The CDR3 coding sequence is TGTGCCAGCTTCTCCACTAGCTCTGGAAACACCATATATTTT.

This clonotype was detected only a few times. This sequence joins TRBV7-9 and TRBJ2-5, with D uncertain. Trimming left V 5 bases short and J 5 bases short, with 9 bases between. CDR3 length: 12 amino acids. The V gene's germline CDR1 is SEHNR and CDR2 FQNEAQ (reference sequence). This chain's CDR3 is CASSARSETQYF. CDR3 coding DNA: TGTGCCAGCAGCGCCCGGTCCGAGACCCAGTACTTC.

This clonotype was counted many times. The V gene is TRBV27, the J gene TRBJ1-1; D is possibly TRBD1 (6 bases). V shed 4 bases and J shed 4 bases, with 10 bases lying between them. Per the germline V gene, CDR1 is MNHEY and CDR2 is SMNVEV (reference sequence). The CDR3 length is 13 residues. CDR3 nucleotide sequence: TGTGCCAGCAGTTACAACAGGGCCACTGAAGCTTTCTTT. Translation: CASSYNRATEAFF.

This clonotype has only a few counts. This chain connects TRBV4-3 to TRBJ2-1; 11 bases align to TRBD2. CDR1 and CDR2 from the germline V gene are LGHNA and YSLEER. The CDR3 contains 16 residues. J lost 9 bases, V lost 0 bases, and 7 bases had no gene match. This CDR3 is CASSQEGTSGGPEQFF. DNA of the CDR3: TGCGCCAGCAGCCAAGAAGGGACTAGCGGCGGTCCTGAGCAGTTCTTC.

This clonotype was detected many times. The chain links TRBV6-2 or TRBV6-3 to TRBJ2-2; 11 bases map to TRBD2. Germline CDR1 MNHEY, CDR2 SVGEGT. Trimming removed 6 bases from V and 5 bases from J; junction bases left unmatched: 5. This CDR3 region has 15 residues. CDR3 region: CASRGLAGWTGELFF. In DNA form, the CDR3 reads TGTGCCAGCAGAGGACTAGCGGGCTGGACCGGGGAGCTGTTTTTT.

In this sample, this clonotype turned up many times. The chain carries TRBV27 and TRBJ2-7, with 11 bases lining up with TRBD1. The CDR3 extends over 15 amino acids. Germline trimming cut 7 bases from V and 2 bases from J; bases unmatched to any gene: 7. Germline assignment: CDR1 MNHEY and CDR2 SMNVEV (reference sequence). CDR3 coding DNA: TGTGCCAGCAACTCTTGGGACAGGGGGGCCTACGAGCAGTACTTC. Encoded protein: CASNSWDRGAYEQYF.

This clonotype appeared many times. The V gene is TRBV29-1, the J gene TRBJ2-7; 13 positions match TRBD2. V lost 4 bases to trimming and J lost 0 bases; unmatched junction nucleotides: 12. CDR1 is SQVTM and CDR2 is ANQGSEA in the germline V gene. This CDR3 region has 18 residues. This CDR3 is CSVATTGTSGELSYEQYF. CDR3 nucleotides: TGCAGCGTTGCGACAACCGGGACTAGCGGGGAGCTCTCCTACGAGCAGTACTTC.

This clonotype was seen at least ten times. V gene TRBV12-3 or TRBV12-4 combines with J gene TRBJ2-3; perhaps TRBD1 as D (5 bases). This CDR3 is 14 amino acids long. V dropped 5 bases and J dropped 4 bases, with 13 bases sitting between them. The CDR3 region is CASSPGISADTQYF. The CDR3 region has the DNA TGTGCCAGCAGTCCAGGGATTTCAGCAGATACGCAGTATTTT.

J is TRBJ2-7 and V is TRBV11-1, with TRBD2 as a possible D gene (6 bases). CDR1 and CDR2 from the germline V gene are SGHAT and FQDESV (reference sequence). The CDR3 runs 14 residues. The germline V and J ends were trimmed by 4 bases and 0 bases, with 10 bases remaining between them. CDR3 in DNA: TGTGCCAGCAGCTCGGGAGCAGTCTCCTACGAGCAGTACTTC. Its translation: CASSSGAVSYEQYF.

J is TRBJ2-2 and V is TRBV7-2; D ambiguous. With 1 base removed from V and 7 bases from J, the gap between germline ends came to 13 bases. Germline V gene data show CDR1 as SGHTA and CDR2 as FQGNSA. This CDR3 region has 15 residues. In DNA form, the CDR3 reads TGTGCCAGCAGCTTAGGTGATAGGGCCGGCGGGGAGCTGTTTTTT. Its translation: CASSLGDRAGGELFF. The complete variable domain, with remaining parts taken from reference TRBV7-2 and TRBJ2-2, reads GAGVSQSPSNKVTEKGKDVELRCDPISGHTALYWYRQSLGQGLEFLIYFQGNSAPDKSGLPSDRFSAERTGGSVSTLTIQRTQQEDSAVYLCASSLGDRAGGELFFGEGSRLTVL.

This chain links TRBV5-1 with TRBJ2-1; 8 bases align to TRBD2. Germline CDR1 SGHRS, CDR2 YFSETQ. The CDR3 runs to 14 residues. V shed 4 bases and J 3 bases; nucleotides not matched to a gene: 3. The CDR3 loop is CASSPGLDYNEQFF. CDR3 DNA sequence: TGCGCCAGCAGCCCGGGACTAGACTACAATGAGCAGTTCTTC.

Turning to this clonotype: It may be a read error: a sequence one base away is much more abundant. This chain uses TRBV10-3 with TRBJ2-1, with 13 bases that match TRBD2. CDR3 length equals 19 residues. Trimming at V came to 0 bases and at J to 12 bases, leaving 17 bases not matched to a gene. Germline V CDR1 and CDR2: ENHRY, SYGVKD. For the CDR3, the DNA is TGTGCCATCAGTGAGTCGTCCGGGACTAGCGGGATAGAAATCGATGCGCAGTTCTTC. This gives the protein CAISESSGTSGIEIDAQFF.

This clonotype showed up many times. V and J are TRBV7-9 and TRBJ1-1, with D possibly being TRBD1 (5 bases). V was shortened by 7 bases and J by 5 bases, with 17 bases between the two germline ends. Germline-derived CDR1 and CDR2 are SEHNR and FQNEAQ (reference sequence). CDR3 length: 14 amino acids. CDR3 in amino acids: CASTQGIGGTEAFF. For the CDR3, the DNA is TGTGCCAGCACCCAGGGAATTGGGGGAACTGAAGCTTTCTTT.